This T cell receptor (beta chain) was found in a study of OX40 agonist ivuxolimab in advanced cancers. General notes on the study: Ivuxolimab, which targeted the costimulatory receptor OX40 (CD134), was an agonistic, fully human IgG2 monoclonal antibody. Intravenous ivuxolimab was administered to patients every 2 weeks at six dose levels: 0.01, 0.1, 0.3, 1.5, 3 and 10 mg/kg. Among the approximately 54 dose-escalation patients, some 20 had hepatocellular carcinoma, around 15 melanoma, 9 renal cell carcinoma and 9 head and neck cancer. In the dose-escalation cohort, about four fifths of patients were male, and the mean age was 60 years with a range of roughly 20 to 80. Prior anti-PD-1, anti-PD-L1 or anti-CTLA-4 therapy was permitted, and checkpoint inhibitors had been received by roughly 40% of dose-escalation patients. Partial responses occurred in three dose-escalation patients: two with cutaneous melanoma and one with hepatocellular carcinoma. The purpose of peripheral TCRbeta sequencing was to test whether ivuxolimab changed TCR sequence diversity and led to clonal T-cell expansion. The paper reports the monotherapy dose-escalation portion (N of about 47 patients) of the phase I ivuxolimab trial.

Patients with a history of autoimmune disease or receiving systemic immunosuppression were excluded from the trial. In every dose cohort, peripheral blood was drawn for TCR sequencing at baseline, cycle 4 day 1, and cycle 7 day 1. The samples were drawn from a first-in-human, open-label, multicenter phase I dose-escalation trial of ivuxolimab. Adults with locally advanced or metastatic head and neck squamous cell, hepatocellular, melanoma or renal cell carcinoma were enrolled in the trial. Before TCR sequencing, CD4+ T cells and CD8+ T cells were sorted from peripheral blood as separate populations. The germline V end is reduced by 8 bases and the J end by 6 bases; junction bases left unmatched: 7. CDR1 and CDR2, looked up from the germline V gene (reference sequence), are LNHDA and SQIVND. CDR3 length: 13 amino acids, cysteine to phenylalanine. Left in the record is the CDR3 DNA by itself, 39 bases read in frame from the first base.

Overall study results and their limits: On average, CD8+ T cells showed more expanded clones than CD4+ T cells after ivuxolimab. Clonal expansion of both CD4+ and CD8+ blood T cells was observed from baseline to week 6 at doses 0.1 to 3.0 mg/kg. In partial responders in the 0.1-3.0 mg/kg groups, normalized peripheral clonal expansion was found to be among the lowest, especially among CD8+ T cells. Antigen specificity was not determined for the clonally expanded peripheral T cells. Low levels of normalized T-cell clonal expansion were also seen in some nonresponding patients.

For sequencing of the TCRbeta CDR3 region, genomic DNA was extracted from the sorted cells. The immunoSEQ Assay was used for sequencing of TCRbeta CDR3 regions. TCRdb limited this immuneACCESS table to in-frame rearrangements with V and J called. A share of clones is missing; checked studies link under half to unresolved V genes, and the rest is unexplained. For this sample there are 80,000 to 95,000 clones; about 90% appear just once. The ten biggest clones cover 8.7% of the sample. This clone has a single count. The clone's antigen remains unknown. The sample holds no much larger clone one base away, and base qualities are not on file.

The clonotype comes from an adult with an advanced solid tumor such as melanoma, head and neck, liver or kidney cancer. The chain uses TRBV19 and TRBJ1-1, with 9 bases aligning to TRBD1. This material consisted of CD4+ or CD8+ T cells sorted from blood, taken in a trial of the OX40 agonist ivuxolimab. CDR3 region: CASGGQGSSEAFF. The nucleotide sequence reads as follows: TGTGCCAGTGGCGGACAGGGGTCTTCTGAAGCTTTCTTT.